Given below is one T cell receptor (beta chain) in context. Antigen unknown. This record comes from a study of post-analysis software for immune sequencing data. Across the whole study: Several disease courses (relapsing-remitting, secondary progressive and progressive-relapsing) of multiple sclerosis were included. Findings of the study overall: Same-batch preparations were strongly co-clustered by F measure. Controls significantly exceeded multiple sclerosis patients in normalized Chao1 diversity.

Unique molecular identifiers had been added to the TCR beta cDNA libraries. Between roughly 1 and 10 million T cells gave rise to some 520,000 cDNA molecules. TCRdb re-derived calls from the PCR reads in MiXCR, one entry per CDR3 protein. Counted here are under 900,000 distinct CDR3 sequences, around 50% occurring once; the ten biggest clones make up approximately 4.3%. Sample: blood. The clonotype was recovered from a girl aged 5-17 years with multiple sclerosis.

The CDR3 reads CASSNPDRSNYGYTF. CDR3 bases: TGCGCCAGCAGCAACCCGGACAGGTCTAACTATGGCTACACCTTC. V and J are TRBV5-1 and TRBJ1-2; 7 bases match TRBD1. Unmatched junction bases numbered 6, after V lost 4 bases and J lost 0 bases. This CDR3 contains 15 residues. Germline V gene data show CDR1 as SGHRS and CDR2 as YFSETQ.